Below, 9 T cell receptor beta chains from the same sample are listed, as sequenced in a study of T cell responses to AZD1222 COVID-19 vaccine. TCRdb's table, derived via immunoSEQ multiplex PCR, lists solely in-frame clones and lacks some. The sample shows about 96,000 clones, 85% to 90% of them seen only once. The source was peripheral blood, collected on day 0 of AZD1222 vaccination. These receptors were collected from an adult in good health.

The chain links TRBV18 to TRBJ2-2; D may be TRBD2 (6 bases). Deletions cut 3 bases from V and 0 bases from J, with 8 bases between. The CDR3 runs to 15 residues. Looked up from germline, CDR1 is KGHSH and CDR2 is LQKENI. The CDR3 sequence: CASSPAGTNTGELFF. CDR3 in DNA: TGTGCCAGCTCACCTGCGGGAACGAACACCGGGGAGCTGTTTTTT.

DNA for the CDR3: TGTGCCAGCAGCTTTTTGAGGGGGGGAAGGGGGACTGAAGCTTTCTTT. It translates to CASSFLRGGRGTEAFF. The V call is TRBV7-2, the J call TRBJ1-1; D is possibly TRBD1 (6 bases). Germline CDR1 SGHTA, CDR2 FQGNSA. Trimming cost V 3 bases and J 5 bases, with 19 bases left between them. This CDR3 has 16 amino acids.

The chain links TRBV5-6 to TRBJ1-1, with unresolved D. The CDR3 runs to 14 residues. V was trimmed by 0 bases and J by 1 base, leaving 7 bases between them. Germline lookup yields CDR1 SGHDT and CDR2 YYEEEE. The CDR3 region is CASSLGDGNTEAFF. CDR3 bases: TGTGCCAGCAGCTTGGGCGACGGGAACACTGAAGCTTTCTTT.

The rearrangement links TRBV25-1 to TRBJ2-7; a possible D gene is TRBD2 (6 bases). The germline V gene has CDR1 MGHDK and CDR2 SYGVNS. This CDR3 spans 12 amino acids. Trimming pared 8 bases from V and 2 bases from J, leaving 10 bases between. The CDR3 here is CASSGGTYEQYF. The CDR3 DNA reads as TGTGCCAGCTCCGGGGGTACCTACGAGCAGTACTTC.

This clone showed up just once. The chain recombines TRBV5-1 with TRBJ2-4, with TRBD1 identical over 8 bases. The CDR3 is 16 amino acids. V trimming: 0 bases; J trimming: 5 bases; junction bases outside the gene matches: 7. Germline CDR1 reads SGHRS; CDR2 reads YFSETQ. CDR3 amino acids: CASSLGERTGQNIQYF. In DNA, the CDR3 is TGCGCCAGCAGCTTGGGGGAACGGACAGGGCAAAACATTCAGTACTTC.

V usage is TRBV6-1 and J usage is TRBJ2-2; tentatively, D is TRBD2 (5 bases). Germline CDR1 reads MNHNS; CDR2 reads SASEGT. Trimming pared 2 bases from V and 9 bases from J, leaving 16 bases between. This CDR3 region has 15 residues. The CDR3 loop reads CASSESRDVFRELFF. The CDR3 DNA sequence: TGTGCCAGCAGTGAATCCCGGGATGTGTTCCGGGAGCTGTTTTTT.

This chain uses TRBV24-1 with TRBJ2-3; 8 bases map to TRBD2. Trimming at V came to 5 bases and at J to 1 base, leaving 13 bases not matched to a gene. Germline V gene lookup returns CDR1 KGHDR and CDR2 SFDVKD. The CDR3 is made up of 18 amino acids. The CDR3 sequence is CATSAPAAGVGGTDTQYF. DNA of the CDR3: TGTGCCACCAGTGCCCCCGCAGCGGGAGTCGGTGGCACAGATACGCAGTATTTT.

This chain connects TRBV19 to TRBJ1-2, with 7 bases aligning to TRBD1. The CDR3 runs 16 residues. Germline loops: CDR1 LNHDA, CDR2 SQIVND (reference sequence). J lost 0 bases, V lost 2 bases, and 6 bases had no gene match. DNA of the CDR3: TGTGCCAGTAGTATACAATTCGGGACAGCTAACTATGGCTACACCTTC. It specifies CASSIQFGTANYGYTF.

CDR3 bases: TGTGCCAGCAGTTTAGGGGAAAACAATCAGCCCCAGCATTTT. This gives the protein CASSLGENNQPQHF. The V gene is TRBV28, the J gene TRBJ1-5; D unclear. The germline V and J ends were trimmed by 2 bases and 3 bases, with 8 bases remaining between them. Germline loops: CDR1 MDHEN, CDR2 SYDVKM. CDR3 length equals 14 residues.